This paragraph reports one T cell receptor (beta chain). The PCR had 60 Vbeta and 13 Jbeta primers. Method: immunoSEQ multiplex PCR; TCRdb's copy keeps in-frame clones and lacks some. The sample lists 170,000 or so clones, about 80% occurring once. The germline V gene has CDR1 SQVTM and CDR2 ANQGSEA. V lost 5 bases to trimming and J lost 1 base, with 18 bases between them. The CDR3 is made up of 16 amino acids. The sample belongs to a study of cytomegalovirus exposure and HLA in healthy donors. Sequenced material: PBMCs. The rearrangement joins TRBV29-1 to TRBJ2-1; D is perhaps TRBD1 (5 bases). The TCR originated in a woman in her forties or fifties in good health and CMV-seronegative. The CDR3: CSVTPLGVGSYNEQFF. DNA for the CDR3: TGCAGCGTTACTCCCTTAGGGGTTGGTTCCTACAATGAGCAGTTCTTC.